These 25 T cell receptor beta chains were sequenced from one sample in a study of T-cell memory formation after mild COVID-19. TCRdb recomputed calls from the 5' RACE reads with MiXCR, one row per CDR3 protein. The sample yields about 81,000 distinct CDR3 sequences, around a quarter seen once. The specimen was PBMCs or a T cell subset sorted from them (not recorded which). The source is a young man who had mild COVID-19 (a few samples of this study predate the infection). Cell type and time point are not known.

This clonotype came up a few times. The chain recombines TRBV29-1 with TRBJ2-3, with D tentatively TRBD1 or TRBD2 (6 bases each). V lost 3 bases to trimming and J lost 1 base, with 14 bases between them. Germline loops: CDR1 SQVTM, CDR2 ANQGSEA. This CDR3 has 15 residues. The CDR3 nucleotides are TGCAGCGTTGACCACAGGGAGGATGGCACAGATACGCAGTATTTT. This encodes CSVDHREDGTDTQYF.

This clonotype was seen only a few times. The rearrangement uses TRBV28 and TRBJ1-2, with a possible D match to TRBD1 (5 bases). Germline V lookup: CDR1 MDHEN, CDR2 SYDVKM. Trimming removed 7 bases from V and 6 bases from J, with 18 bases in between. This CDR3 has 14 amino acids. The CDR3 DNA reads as TGTGCCAGCACCTTCGGGACGAACCTAAATGGCTACACCTTC. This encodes CASTFGTNLNGYTF.

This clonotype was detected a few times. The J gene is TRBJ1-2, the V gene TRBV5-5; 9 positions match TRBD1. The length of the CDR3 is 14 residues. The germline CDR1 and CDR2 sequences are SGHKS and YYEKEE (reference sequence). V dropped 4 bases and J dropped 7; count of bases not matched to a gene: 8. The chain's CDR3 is CASSATGGLVGYTF. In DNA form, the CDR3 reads TGTGCCAGCAGCGCAACAGGGGGCCTTGTTGGCTACACCTTC.

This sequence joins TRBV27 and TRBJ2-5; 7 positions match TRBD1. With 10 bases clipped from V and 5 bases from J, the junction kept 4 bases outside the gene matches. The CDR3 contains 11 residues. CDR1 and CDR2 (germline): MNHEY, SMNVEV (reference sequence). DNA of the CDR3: TGTGCCACACAGGGGCGGGAGACCCAGTACTTC. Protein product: CATQGRETQYF.

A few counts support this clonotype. The CDR3 DNA reads TGTGCCAGCAGTGAGGCGGGGGTGTACAATGAGCAGTTCTTC. The encoded protein is CASSEAGVYNEQFF. The gene calls are TRBV25-1 and TRBJ2-1; 7 bases map to TRBD2. The V gene's germline CDR1 is MGHDK and CDR2 SYGVNS. CDR3 length equals 14 residues. Trimming removed 3 bases from V and 4 bases from J; junction bases left unmatched: 3.

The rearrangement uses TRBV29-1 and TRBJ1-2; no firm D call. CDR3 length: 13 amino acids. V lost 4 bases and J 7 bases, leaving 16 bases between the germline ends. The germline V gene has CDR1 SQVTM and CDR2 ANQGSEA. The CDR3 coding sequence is TGCAGCGTTGTACAGACTGAAGCCGCTGGCTACACCTTC. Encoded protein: CSVVQTEAAGYTF. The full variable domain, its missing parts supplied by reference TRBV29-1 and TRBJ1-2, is SAVISQKPSRDICQRGTSLTIQCQVDSQVTMMFWYRQQPGQSLTLIATANQGSEATYESGFVIDKFPISRPNLTFSTLTVSNMSPEDSSIYLCSVVQTEAAGYTFGSGTRLTVV.

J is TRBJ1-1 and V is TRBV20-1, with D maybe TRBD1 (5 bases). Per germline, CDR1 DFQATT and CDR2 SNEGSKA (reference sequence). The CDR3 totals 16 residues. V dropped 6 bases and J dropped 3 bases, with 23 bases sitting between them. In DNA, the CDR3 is TGCAGTGCCCCGCCCGGGGGGTCCCAAAGGGACACTGAAGCTTTCTTT. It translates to CSAPPGGSQRDTEAFF.

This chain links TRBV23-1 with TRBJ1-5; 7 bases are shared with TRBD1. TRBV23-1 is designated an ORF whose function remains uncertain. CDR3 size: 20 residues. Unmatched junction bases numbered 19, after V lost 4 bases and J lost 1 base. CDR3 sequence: CASSLLSTGRGPKSNQPQHF. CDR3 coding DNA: TGCGCCAGCAGTCTCCTTTCGACAGGGAGAGGGCCAAAGAGCAATCAGCCCCAGCATTTT.

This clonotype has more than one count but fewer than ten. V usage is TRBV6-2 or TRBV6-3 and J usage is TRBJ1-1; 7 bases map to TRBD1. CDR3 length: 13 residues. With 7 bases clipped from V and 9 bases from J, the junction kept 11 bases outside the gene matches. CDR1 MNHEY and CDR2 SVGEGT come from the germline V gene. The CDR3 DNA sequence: TGTGCCAGCAAACACAGGGGCCGCTTGCAAGCTTTCTTT. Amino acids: CASKHRGRLQAFF.

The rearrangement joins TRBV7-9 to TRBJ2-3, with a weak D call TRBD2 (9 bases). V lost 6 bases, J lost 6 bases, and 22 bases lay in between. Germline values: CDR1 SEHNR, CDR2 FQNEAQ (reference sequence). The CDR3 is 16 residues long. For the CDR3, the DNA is TGTGCCAGCAGTCGACAGGGGCGGGGGGGCCTTGATACGCAGTATTTT. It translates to CASSRQGRGGLDTQYF. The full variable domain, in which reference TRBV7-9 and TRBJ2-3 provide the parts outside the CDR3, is DTGVSQNPRHKITKRGQNVTFRCDPISEHNRLYWYRQTLGQGPEFLTYFQNEAQLEKSRLLSDRFSAERPKGSFSTLEIQRTEQGDSAMYLCASSRQGRGGLDTQYFGPGTRLTVL.

CDR3 bases: TGTGCCAGCAGCTTAACGAGGTGGAGTGGCTACACCTTC. This gives the protein CASSLTRWSGYTF. V gene TRBV11-2 combines with J gene TRBJ1-2, with unresolved D. The germline gives CDR1 SGHAT, CDR2 FQNNGV. The CDR3 consists of 13 residues. Trimming removed 2 bases at V and 7 bases at J, with 11 bases between. The complete variable domain, with remaining parts taken from reference TRBV11-2 and TRBJ1-2, reads EAGVAQSPRYKIIEKRQSVAFWCNPISGHATLYWYQQILGQGPKLLIQFQNNGVVDDSQLPKDRFSAERLKGVDSTLKIQPAKLEDSAVYLCASSLTRWSGYTFGSGTRLTVV.

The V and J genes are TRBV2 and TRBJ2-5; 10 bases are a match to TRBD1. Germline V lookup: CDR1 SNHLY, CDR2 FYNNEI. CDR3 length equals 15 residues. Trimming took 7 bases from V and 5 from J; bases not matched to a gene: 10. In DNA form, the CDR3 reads TGTGCCAGCACAGGGACAGGGGCGACTGAGGAGACCCAGTACTTC. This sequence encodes CASTGTGATEETQYF.

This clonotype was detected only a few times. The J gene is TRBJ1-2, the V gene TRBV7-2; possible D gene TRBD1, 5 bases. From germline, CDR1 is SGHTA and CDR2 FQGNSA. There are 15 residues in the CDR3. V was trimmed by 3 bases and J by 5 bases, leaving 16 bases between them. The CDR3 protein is CASSFDGTQPYGYTF. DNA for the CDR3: TGTGCCAGCAGCTTTGACGGGACCCAGCCTTATGGCTACACCTTC.

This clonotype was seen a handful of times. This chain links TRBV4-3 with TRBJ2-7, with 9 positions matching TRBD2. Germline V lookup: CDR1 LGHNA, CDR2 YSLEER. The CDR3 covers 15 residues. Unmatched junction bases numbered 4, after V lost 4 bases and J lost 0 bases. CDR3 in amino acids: CASSLASGASYEQYF. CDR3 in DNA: TGCGCCAGCAGCCTTGCTAGCGGGGCCTCCTACGAGCAGTACTTC.

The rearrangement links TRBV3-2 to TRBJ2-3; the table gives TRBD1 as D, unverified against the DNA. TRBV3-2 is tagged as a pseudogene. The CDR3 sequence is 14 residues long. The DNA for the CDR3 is TGTGCCAGCCCAACAGGTCTTCCTTTGAGGACGCAGTATTTT. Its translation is CASPTGLPLRTQYF.

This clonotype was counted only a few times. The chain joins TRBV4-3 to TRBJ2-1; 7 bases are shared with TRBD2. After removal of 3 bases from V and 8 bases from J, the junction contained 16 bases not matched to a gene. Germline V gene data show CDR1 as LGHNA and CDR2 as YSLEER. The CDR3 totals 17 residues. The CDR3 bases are TGCGCCAGCAGCCAGTTGGCGGGGGACTCCAGAATCTATGAGCAGTTCTTC. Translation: CASSQLAGDSRIYEQFF.

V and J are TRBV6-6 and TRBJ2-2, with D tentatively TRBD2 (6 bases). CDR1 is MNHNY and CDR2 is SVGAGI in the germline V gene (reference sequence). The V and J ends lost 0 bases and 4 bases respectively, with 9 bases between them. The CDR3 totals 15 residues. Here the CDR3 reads CASSYSAGPTGELFF. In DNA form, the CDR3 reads TGTGCCAGCAGTTACTCCGCGGGGCCCACCGGGGAGCTGTTTTTT.

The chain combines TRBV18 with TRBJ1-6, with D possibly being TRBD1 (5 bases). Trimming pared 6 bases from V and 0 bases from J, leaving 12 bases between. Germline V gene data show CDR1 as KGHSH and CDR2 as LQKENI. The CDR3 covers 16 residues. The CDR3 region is CASSPDTDSYNSPLHF. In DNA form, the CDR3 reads TGTGCCAGCTCCCCGGACACTGACTCCTATAATTCACCCCTCCACTTT. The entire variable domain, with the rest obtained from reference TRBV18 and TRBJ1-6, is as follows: NAGVMQNPRHLVRRRGQEARLRCSPMKGHSHVYWYRQLPEEGLKFMVYLQKENIIDESGMPKERFSAEFPKEGPSILRIQQVVRGDSAAYFCASSPDTDSYNSPLHFGNGTRLTVT.

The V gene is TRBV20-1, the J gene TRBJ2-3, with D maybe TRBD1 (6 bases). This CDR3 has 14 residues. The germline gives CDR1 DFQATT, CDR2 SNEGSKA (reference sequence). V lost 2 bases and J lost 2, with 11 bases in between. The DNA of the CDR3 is TGCAGTGCTAGACAAACAGGGATCACAGATACGCAGTATTTT. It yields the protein CSARQTGITDTQYF.

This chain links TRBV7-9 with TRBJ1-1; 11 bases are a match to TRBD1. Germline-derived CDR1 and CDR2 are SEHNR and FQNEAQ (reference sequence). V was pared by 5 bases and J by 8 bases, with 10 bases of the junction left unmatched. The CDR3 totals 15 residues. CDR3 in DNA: TGTGCCAGCAGCGGGACAGGGGGAACTTTGTTAGAAGCTTTCTTT. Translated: CASSGTGGTLLEAFF.

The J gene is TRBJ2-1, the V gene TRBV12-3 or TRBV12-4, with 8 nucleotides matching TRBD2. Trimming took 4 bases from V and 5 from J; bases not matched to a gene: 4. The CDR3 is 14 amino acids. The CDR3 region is CASSWTSPNNEQFF. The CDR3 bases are TGTGCCAGCAGTTGGACTAGCCCCAACAATGAGCAGTTCTTC.

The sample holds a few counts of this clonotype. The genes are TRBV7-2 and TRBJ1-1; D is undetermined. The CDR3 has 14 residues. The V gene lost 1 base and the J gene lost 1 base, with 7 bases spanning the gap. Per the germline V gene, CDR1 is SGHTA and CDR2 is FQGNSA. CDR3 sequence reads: CASSLGVANTEAFF. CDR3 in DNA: TGTGCCAGCAGCTTAGGAGTGGCGAACACTGAAGCTTTCTTT.

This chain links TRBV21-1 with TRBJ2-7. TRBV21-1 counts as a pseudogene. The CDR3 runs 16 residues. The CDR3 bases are TGTGCCAGCAGCAAAACACGGCAGCCGGTTTACTACGAGCAGTACTTC. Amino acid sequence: CASSKTRQPVYYEQYF.

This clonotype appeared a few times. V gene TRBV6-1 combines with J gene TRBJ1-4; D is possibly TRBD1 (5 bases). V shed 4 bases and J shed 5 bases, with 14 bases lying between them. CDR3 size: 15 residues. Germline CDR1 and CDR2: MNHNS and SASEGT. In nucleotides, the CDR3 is TGTGCCAGCAGTGGATGGCAGGGTGGGAATGAAAAACTGTTTTTT. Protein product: CASSGWQGGNEKLFF.

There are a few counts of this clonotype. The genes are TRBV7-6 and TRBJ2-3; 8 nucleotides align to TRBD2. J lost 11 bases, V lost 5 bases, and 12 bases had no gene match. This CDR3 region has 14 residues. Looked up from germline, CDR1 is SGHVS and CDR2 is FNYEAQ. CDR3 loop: CASSPLGSGVGQYF. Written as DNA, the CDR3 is TGTGCCAGCAGCCCCTTGGGTAGCGGGGTTGGGCAGTATTTT.